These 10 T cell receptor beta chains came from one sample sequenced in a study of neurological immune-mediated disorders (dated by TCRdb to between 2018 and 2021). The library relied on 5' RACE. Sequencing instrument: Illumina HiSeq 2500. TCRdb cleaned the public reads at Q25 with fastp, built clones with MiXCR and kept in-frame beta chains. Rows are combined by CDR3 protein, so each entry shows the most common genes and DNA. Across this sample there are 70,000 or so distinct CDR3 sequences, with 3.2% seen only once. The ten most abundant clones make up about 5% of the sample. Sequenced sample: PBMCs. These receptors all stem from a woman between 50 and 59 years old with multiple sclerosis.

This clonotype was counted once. The CDR3, as DNA: TGTGCCAGCTCACGGGCAACTTATGGCTACACCTTC. Its protein product is CASSRATYGYTF. V is TRBV5-6 and J is TRBJ1-2; D is ambiguous. Germline CDR1 SGHDT, CDR2 YYEEEE. This CDR3 is built from 12 residues. V lost 7 bases, J lost 5 bases, and 12 bases lay in between.

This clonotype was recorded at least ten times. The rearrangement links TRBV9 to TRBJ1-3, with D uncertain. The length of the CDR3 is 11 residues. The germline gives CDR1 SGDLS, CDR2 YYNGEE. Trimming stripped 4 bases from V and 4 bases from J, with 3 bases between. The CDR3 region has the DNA TGTGCCAGCAGCACGGGAAACACCATATATTTT. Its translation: CASSTGNTIYF.

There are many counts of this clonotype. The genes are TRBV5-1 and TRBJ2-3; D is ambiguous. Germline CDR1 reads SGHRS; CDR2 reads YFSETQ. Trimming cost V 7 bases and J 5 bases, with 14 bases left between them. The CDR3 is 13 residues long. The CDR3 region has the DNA TGCGCCAGCGGCGGATTGAGCCGAGATACGCAGTATTTT. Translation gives CASGGLSRDTQYF.

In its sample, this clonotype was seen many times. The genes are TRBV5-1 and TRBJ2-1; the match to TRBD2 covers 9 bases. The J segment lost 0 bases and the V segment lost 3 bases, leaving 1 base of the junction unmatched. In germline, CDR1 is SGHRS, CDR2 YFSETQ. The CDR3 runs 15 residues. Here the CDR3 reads CASSYSGSSYNEQFF. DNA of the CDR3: TGCGCCAGCAGCTATAGCGGGAGCTCCTACAATGAGCAGTTCTTC. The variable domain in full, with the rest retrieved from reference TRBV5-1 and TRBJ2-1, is KAGVTQTPRYLIKTRGQQVTLSCSPISGHRSVSWYQQTPGQGLQFLFEYFSETQRNKGNFPGRFSGRQFSNSRSEMNVSTLELGDSALYLCASSYSGSSYNEQFFGPGTRLTVL.

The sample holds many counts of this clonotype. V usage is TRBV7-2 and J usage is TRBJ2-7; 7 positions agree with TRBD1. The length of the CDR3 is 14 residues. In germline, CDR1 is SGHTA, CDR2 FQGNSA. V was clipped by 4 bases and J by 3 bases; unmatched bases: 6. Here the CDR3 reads CASSSTGFVYEQYF. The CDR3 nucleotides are TGTGCCAGCAGCTCGACAGGGTTTGTCTACGAGCAGTACTTC.

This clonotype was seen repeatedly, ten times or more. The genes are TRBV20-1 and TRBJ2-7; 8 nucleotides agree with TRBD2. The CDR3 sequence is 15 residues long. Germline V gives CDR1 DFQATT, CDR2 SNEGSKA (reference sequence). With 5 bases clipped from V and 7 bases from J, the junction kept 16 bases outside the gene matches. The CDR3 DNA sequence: TGCAGTGCTGACGCACGTGTAGCGGGGACGGGGGAGCAGTACGTC. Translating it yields CSADARVAGTGEQYV.

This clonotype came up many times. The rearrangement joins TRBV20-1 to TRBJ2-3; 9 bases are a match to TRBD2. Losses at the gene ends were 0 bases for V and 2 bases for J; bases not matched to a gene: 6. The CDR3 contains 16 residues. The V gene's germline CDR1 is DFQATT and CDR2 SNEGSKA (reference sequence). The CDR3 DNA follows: TGCAGTGCTAGAGATAGGGCGGGACTAGCCACAGATACGCAGTATTTT. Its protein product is CSARDRAGLATDTQYF.

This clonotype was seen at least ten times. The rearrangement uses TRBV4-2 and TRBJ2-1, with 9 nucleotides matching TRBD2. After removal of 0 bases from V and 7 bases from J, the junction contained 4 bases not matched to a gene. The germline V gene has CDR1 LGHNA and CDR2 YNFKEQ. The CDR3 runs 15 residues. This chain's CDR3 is CASSQDGTSSNEQFF. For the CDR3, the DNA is TGTGCCAGCAGCCAAGATGGGACTAGCTCGAATGAGCAGTTCTTC.

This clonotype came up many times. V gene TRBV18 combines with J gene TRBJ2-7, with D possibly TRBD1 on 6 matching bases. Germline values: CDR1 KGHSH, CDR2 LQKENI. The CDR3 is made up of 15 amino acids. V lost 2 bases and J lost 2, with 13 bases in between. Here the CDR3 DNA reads TGTGCCAGCTCACCAGCCCACACAGGGACCTACGAGCAGTACGTC. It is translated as CASSPAHTGTYEQYV.

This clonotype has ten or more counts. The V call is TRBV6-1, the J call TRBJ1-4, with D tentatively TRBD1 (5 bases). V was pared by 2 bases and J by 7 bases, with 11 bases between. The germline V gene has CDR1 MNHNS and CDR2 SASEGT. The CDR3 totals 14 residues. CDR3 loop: CASSESGLGEKLFF. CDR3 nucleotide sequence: TGTGCCAGCAGTGAATCAGGGTTGGGTGAAAAACTGTTTTTT.